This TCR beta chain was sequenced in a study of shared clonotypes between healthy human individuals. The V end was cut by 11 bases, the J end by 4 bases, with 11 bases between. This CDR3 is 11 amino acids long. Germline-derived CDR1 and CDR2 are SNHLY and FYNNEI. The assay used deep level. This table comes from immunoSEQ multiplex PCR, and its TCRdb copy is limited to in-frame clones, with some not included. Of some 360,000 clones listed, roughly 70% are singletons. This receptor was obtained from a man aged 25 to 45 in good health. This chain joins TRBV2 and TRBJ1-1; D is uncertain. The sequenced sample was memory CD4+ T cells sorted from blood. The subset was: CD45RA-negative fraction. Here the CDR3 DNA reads TGTGCCTCTACCGCGGGCACTGAAGCTTTCTTT. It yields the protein CASTAGTEAFF.